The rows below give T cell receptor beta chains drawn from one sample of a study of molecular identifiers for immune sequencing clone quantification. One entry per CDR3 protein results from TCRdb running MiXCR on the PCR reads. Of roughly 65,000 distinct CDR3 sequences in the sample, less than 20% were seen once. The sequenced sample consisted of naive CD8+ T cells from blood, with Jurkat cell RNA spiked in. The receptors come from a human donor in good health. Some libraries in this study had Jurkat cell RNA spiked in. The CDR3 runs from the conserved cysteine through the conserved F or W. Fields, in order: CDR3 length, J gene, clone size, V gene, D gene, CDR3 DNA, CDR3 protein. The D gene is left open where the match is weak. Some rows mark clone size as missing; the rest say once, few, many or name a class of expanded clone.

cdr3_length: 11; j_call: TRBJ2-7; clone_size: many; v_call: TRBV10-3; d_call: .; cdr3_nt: TGTGCCACCCAATCGTTCTACGAGCAGTACTTC; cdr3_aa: CATQSFYEQYF
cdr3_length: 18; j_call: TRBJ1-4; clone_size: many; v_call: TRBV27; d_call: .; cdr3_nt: TGTGCCAGCAGTCCTCCCGCGGCGGGCGGGTTAATGAATGAAAAACTGTTTTTT; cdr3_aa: CASSPPAAGGLMNEKLFF
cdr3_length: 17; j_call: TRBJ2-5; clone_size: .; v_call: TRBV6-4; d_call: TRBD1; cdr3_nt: TGTGCCAGCAGTACGCCGGGACAGGGGGCCGAAAAAGAGACCCAGTACTTC; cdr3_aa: CASSTPGQGAEKETQYF
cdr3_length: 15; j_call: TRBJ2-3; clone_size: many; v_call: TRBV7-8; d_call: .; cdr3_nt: TGTGCCAGCAGCTTAGTCCTGGCGTGGACAGATACGCAGTATTTT; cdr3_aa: CASSLVLAWTDTQYF
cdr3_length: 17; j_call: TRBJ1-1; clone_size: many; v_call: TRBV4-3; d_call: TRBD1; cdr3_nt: TGCGCCAGCAGCCAGGCACCGGGACAGGGTTTTTACACTGAAGCTTTCTTT; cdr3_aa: CASSQAPGQGFYTEAFF
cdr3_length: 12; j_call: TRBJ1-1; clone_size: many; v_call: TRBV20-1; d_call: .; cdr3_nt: TGCAGTGCCAGGACAGTGAACACTGAAGCTTTCTTT; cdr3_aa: CSARTVNTEAFF
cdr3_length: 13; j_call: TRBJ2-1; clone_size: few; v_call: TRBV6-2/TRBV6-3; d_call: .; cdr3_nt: TGTGCCAGCAGTTTAGGGGCTTACAATGAGCAGTTCTTC; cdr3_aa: CASSLGAYNEQFF
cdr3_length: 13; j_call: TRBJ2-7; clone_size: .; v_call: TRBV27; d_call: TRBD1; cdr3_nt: TGTGCCAGCAGAATCGGACAGGGGTACGAGCAGTACTTC; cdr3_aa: CASRIGQGYEQYF
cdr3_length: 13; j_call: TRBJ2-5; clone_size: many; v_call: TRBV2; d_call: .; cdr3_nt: TGTGCCAGCAGTGAAACTACCCAAGAGACCCAGTACTTC; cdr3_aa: CASSETTQETQYF
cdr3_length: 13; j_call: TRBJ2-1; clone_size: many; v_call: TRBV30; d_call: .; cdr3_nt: TGTGCCTGGAGGGGGCTTGGGAAACCTGAGCAGTTCTTC; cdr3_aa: CAWRGLGKPEQFF
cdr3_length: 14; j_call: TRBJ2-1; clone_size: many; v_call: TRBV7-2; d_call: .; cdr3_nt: TGTGCCAGCAGCTTAAGAGTAAAGTTGGTTGAGCAGTTCTTC; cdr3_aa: CASSLRVKLVEQFF
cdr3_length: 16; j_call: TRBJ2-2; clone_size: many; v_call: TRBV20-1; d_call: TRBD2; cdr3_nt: TGCAGTGCTAGAGATTCTAGCGGGAGTACTATAGGGGAGCTGTTTTTT; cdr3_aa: CSARDSSGSTIGELFF
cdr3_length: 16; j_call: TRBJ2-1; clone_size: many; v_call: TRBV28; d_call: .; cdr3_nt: TGTGCCAGCAGTTTACATAGACTAACCATTTACAATGAGCAGTTCTTC; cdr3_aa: CASSLHRLTIYNEQFF
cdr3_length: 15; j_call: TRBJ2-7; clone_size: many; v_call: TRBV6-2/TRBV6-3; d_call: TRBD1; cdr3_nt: TGTGCCAGCAGTCTGTCATGGGACAGCTTCTACGAGCAGTACTTC; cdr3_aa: CASSLSWDSFYEQYF
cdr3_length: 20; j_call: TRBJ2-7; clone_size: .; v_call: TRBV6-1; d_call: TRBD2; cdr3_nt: TGTGCCAGCAGTGAAGCATCCGTCTTCGTGGGCGGGGGAAGCACCTACGAGCAGTACTTC; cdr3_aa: CASSEASVFVGGGSTYEQYF
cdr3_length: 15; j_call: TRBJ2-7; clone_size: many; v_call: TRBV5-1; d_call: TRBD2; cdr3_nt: TGCGCCAGCAGCTTGTGGGGCGGGAGCTCCTACGAGCAGTACTTC; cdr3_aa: CASSLWGGSSYEQYF
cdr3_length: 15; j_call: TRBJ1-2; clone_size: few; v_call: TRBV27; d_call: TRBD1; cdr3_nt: TGTGCCAGCAGGGGTGACAGGGGGCAGGACTATGGCTACACCTTC; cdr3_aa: CASRGDRGQDYGYTF
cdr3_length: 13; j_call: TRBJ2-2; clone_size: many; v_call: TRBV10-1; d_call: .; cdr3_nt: TGCGCCAGCAGTGAGTCCTATGCCGGGGAGCTGTTTTTT; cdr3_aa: CASSESYAGELFF
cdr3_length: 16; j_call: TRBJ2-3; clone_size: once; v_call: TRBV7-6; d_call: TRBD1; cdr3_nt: TGTGCCAGCAGCTCGGACAGGGAAACTCTCTCAGGTACGCTGTATTTT; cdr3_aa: CASSSDRETLSGTLYF
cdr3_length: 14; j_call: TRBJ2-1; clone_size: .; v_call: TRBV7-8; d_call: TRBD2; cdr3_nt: TGTGCCAGCAGCCCCCAGCGGGATAGCGATGAGTGGTTCTTC; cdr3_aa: CASSPQRDSDEWFF
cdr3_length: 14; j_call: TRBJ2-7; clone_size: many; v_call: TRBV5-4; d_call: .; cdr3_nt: TGTGCCAGCAGCGTTACAGGGAGGGACTACGAGCAGTACTTC; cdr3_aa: CASSVTGRDYEQYF
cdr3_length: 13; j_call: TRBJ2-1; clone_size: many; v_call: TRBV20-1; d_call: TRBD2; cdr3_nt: TGCAGTGCTGTTACGGGAGGGCCCCATGAGCAGTTCTTC; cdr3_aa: CSAVTGGPHEQFF
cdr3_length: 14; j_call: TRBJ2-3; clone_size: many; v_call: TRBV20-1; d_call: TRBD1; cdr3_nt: TGCAGTGCTAGAGCCTATACAGGGGCAGATACGCAGTATTTT; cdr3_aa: CSARAYTGADTQYF
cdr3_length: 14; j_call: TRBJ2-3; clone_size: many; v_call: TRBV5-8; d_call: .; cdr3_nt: TGTGCCAGCGGGAATTTGTTTCGCACAGATACGCAGTATTTT; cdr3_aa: CASGNLFRTDTQYF
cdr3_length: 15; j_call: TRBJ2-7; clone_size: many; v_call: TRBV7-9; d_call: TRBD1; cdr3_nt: TGTGCCAGCAGCTCCCGACAGGGTCCCCTCTACGAGCAGTACTTC; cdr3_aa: CASSSRQGPLYEQYF
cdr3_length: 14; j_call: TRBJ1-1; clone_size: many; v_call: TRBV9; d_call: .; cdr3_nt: TGTGCCAGCAGCCCATTACGAAGAAACACTGAAGCTTTCTTT; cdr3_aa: CASSPLRRNTEAFF
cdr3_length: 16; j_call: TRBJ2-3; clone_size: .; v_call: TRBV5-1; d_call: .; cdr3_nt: TGCGCCAGCAGCCCGCTCCGGGGCGCGAACACAGATACGCAGTATTTT; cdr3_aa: CASSPLRGANTDTQYF
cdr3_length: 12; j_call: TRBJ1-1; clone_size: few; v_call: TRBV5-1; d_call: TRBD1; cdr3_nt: TGCGCCAGCGGACAGGGGGCCACTGAAGCTTTCTTT; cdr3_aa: CASGQGATEAFF
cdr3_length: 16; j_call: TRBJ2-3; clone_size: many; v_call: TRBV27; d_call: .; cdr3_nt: TGTGCCAGCAGTTCGGTGGGGGCAGGGAGCACAGATACGCAGTATTTT; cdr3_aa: CASSSVGAGSTDTQYF
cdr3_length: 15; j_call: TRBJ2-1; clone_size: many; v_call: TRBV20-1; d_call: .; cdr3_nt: TGCAGTGCTAGAGACCCGGGAGTTGCCTACAATGAGCAGTTCTTC; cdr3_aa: CSARDPGVAYNEQFF
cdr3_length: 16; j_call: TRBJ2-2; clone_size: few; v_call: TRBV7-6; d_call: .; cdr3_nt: TGTGCCAGCGGCGTACCCCGGGACTCGGCCACCGGGGAGCTGTTTTTT; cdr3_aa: CASGVPRDSATGELFF
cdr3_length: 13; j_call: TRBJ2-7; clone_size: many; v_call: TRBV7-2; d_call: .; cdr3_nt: TGTGCCAGCGCGCCCCGGAGTTACGACGAGCAGTACTTC; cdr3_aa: CASAPRSYDEQYF
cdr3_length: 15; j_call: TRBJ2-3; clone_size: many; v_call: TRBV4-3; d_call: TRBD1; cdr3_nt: TGCGCCAGCAGCCAGGGACAGTTCAGCACAGATACGCAGTATTTT; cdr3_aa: CASSQGQFSTDTQYF
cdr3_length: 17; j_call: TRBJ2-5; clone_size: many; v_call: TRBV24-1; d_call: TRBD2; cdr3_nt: TGTGCCACCAGTGATACAACTCGACTAGCGGGATATGAGACCCAGTACTTC; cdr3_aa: CATSDTTRLAGYETQYF
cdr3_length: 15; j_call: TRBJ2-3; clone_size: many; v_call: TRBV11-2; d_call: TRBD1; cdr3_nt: TGTGCCAGCAGCTCGATACAGGGGAACACAGATACGCAGTATTTT; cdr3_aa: CASSSIQGNTDTQYF
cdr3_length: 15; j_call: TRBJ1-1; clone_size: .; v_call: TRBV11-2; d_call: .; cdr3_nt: TGTGCCAGCAGGGAACAGGGCCTGGAGAACACTGAAGCCTTCTTT; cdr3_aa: CASREQGLENTEAFF
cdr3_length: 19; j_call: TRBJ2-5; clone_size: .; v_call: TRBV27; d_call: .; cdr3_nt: TGTGCCAGCAGTTTAAGGGCAGAAAACACCCCCTATGCGAGTGAGACCCAGTACTTC; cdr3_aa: CASSLRAENTPYASETQYF
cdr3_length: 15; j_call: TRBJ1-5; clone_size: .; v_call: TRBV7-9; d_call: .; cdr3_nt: TGTGCCAGCAGCTCAGGATGGGGGTCGAGTCAGCCCCAGCATTTT; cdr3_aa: CASSSGWGSSQPQHF
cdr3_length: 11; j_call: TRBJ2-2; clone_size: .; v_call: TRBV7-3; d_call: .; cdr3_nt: TGTGCCAGCAGCTCCACCGGGGAGCTGTTTTTT; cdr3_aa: CASSSTGELFF
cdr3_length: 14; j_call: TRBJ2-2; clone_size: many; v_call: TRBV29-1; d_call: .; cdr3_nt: TGCAGCGTTGAAGCAGGCAGGAGGTCCGGGGAGCTGTTTTTT; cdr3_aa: CSVEAGRRSGELFF
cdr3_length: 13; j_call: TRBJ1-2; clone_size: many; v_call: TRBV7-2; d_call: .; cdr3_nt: TGTGCCAGCAGCTTTACAGGCTCTTATGGCTACACCTTC; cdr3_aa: CASSFTGSYGYTF
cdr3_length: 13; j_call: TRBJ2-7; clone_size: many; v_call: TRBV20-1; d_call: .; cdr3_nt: TGCAGTGCAGCCGGGACCGCTATGTACGAGCAGTACTTC; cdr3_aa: CSAAGTAMYEQYF
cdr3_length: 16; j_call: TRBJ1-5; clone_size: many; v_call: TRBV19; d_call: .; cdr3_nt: TGTGCCAGTGAACAGGGCTCAGGTCTTGGGAATCAGCCCCAGCATTTT; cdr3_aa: CASEQGSGLGNQPQHF
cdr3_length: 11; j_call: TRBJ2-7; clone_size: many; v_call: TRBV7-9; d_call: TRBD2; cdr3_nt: TGTGCCGGCAGCGGGAGCTACGAGCAGTACTTC; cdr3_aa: CAGSGSYEQYF
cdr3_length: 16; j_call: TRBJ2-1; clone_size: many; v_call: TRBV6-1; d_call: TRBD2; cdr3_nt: TGTGCCAGCAGTGAAGCCGGGACTAACTCCTACAATGAGCAGTTCTTC; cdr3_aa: CASSEAGTNSYNEQFF